Detailed here is one T cell receptor beta chain. The antigen it binds to is not known. Base qualities were left out, and no much larger clone turns up one base away. Using the deep immunoSEQ assay, TCR CDR3 regions were amplified from genomic DNA by multiplex PCR. Extracted genomic DNA from each cell subset was distributed evenly across all wells of several immunoSEQ 96-well plates, and each plate was treated as a replicate. Each replicate PCR for sorted subsets received approximately 200 ng genomic DNA, equal to tens of thousands of T cell genomes. Purified libraries were quantified with a Qubit 3.0 fluorometer, sized on a Bioanalyzer 2100, and re-quantified with the KAPA Library Quantification kit. Each immunoSEQ 96-well plate was sequenced on its own single-read 150-cycle Illumina NextSeq 550 flow cell. In the paper's pipeline: Because the immunoSEQ output held only junctional sequences and lacked quality scores, the filtering could not match the filtering applied to full-length reads. Sequences were annotated with PyIR, a Python wrapper for IgBLAST v1.9, and V/J genes and CDR3 were assigned using IMGT germline references. Reads were filtered out if the reads had weak V/J assignments (E-value above 1e-6), no CDR3, stop codons, out-of-frame junctions, or ambiguous translated residues. V3J clonotypes were defined as sequences sharing the same inferred V gene, J gene, and CDR3 amino acid sequence. To compute the percentage overlap between repertoires, the number of shared unique clonotypes was divided by the size of the smaller repertoire. RTK rarefaction, the Chao1 estimator, and Recon v2.1 estimates of unobserved clonotypes were used to assess repertoire richness. Generation probabilities for all TCRbeta clonotypes obtained by the gDNA method from a handful of donors were computed using OLGA. TCRdb took over this immuneACCESS table, retaining in-frame rearrangements with V and J assigned. Such tables are incomplete; in checked studies, under half of the missing clones stem from an unresolved V gene, and the remainder is unexplained. V and J calls and clone size come straight from that table; D and trimming were deduced from the DNA. In all, the sample holds a few million clones, and roughly nine tenths of those were seen once. The biggest ten clones account for roughly 0.14% of the sample.

The source of the sample is a study of shared clonotypes between healthy human individuals (TCRdb year 2020). Concerning the study at large: A couple of women and a few men aged 18 to 49 years were included in the cohort. For each donor, three plates each were used for CD4 naive and CD4 memory, two plates were used for CD8 naive, and one plate was used for CD8 memory. To estimate repertoire size and how much clonotypes are shared between individuals, the study performed deep sequencing of blood TCR repertoires from roughly five healthy adults. To increase sequencing depth and limit assay-specific biases, TCR repertoire library preparation and sequencing were carried out by different laboratories using diverse techniques. Leukapheresis yielded between about 0.9 and 10 billion PBMCs per donor. Summary of the overall study and its limitations: Because the study included a small number of donors, the genetic and exposure-history diversity represented was limited. Sharing across several donors was observed for around 4.8% of naive CD4, under 4% of naive CD8, 2.3% of memory CD4, and less than 0.45% of memory CD8 clonotypes. Pairwise subsampling led to the expectation that sequencing depth would affect the degree of clonotype sharing among donors. Estimated clonotype richness was generally larger for naive than for memory subsets. Clonotypes shared by all four sorted-subset donors showed higher generation probabilities than non-shared clonotypes. Sampling was restricted to blood, and TCR repertoires in tissue are likely to differ from TCR repertoires in blood. Even with the large sequencing depth, rarefaction of the sorted-subset datasets indicated that sequencing was incomplete.

Donors were healthy HIV-negative adults with no recently reported acute infections or vaccinations. All donors were Caucasian adults living in Nashville, Tennessee, USA. CD4+ T cells were enriched through magnetic negative selection, after which naive cells were positively selected on CD45RA and the remaining negative fraction served as the memory subset. Blood was obtained by leukapheresis, after which PBMCs were separated by Ficoll-Histopaque density gradient centrifugation and cryopreserved in liquid nitrogen vapor phase. Purity and quantity of every magnetically sorted T cell population were checked by analytical flow cytometry. From each sorted fraction, genomic DNA was isolated and quantified by UV absorbance on a Nanodrop 2000c. The CDR3 runs 14 residues from the cysteine to the phenylalanine. The only DNA kept is the CDR3, 42 bases in frame from the first base. Via the germline V gene, CDR1 is SGHAT and CDR2 FQNNGV. Between the V and J ends, shortened by 2 bases and 4 bases respectively, the junction contains 11 bases.

Source material: naive CD4+ T cells sorted from blood. The sample's cell subset or site, from its label and the paper: CD45RA+ positively selected. The chain is assembled from TRBV11-2 and TRBJ1-1, and possibly TRBD1, on 6 matching bases. The clonotype originates from a man aged 18 to 30 in good health. The CDR3 is CASSLTGRPTEAFF. The bases read TGTGCCAGCAGCTTAACAGGGAGGCCCACTGAAGCTTTCTTT.